Shown below are 20 T cell receptor beta chains from a single sample sequenced in a study of shared clonotypes between healthy human individuals. The data were produced by immunoSEQ multiplex PCR, yet TCRdb's version contains in-frame clones alone and is incomplete. The sample includes 450,000 to 550,000 clones, approximately 85% of them seen just once. Material: PBMCs. The receptors originated from a woman aged 40-49 years in good health. Some clones in this sample may be carry-over from other donors' samples.

This chain links TRBV28 with TRBJ2-5; the match to TRBD1 covers 9 bases. This CDR3 region has 14 residues. Trimming removed 6 bases from V and 5 bases from J; junction bases left unmatched: 7. Germline V lookup: CDR1 MDHEN, CDR2 SYDVKM. CDR3 protein: CASRDRGGSETQYF. The CDR3 region has the DNA TGTGCCAGCAGGGACAGGGGAGGTTCGGAGACCCAGTACTTC. The full variable domain, in which reference TRBV28 and TRBJ2-5 provide the parts outside the CDR3, is DVKVTQSSRYLVKRTGEKVFLECVQDMDHENMFWYRQDPGLGLRLIYFSYDVKMKEKGDIPEGYSVSREKKERFSLILESASTNQTSMYLCASRDRGGSETQYFGPGTRLLVL.

A remark on this clone: An end of the junction does not agree with germline; a read error may underlie this. The sample has other DNA sequences that encode this CDR3 too. The chain has TRBV18 and TRBJ1-2; D gene unclear. The germline CDR1 and CDR2 sequences are KGHSH and LQKENI. The CDR3 consists of 16 residues. The CDR3 DNA sequence: TGCGCCAGCTCACAATCGACACCTACAACTAACTATGGCTACACCTTC. It yields the protein CASSQSTPTTNYGYTF.

The chain is built from TRBV10-3 and TRBJ2-7; D call uncertain. V was shortened by 3 bases and J by 1 base, with 7 bases between the two germline ends. The CDR3 consists of 13 residues. Germline lookup yields CDR1 ENHRY and CDR2 SYGVKD. The CDR3 reads CAISEPPSYEQYF. The CDR3 bases are TGTGCCATCAGTGAACCCCCATCCTACGAGCAGTACTTC.

A single count supports this clone. V usage is TRBV7-2 and J usage is TRBJ1-6; tentatively, D is TRBD1 (5 bases). The germline gives CDR1 SGHTA, CDR2 FQGNSA. The germline V and J ends were trimmed by 7 bases and 8 bases, with 18 bases remaining between them. This CDR3 has 15 amino acids. The CDR3 region is CASIPGGGDHSPLHF. CDR3 DNA sequence: TGTGCCAGCATCCCCGGGGGGGGTGATCATTCACCCCTCCACTTT.

V and J are TRBV27 and TRBJ1-1; a possible D gene is TRBD1 (5 bases). Germline CDR1 MNHEY, CDR2 SMNVEV (reference sequence). The CDR3 runs to 15 residues. V shed 6 bases and J shed 0 bases, with 14 bases lying between them. CDR3 DNA sequence: TGTGCCAGCAGCCCCGCTCGAGGGGTGAACACTGAAGCTTTCTTT. It specifies CASSPARGVNTEAFF.

This clone was counted between two and nine times. This CDR3 reads CASSRTLRDTIYF. The CDR3 DNA follows: TGTGCCAGCAGCCGTACACTGCGGGACACCATATATTTT. The chain has TRBV6-6 and TRBJ1-3; D is undetermined. Trimming cost V 6 bases and J 8 bases, with 14 bases left between them. The CDR3 extends over 13 amino acids. CDR1 and CDR2 (germline): MNHNY, SVGAGI (reference sequence).

V gene TRBV7-8 combines with J gene TRBJ2-1; 15 bases map to TRBD2. Germline assignment: CDR1 SGHVS and CDR2 FQNEAQ. This CDR3 is built from 20 residues. The trim removed 0 bases at V and 6 bases at J, leaving 12 bases unmatched. CDR3 residues: CASSLARGRTSGRAVNEQFF. The CDR3 bases are TGTGCCAGCAGCTTAGCTCGTGGGCGGACTAGCGGGAGGGCCGTCAATGAGCAGTTCTTC. Full variable domain (remainder filled in from reference TRBV7-8 and TRBJ2-1): GAGVSQSPRYKVAKRGQDVALRCDPISGHVSLFWYQQALGQGPEFLTYFQNEAQLDKSGLPSDRFFAERPEGSVSTLKIQRTQQEDSAVYLCASSLARGRTSGRAVNEQFFGPGTRLTVL.

The gene calls are TRBV7-2 and TRBJ1-1; D is unresolved. From germline, CDR1 is SGHTA and CDR2 FQGNSA. V lost 3 bases and J lost 4, with 6 bases in between. There are 12 residues in the CDR3. The CDR3 protein is CASSFIGTEAFF. CDR3 nucleotide sequence: TGTGCCAGCAGCTTTATTGGCACTGAAGCTTTCTTT.

The CDR3 loop is CASSRTGGTSGNTIYF. CDR3 DNA sequence: TGTGCCAGCAGCCGAACAGGGGGCACCTCTGGAAACACCATATATTTT. The chain has TRBV11-2 and TRBJ1-3; 9 nucleotides align to TRBD1. This CDR3 contains 16 residues. With 5 bases clipped from V and 0 bases from J, the junction kept 5 bases outside the gene matches. Germline CDR1 and CDR2: SGHAT and FQNNGV.

The J gene is TRBJ2-5, the V gene TRBV11-2, with TRBD2 matching 11 bases. J gave up 2 bases and V 0 bases, and 8 bases lay outside the gene matches. Germline V gene lookup returns CDR1 SGHAT and CDR2 FQNNGV. CDR3 length: 18 amino acids. CDR3 residues: CASSLELAASGGQETQYF. Written as DNA, the CDR3 is TGTGCCAGCAGCTTAGAGCTAGCGGCTAGCGGGGGGCAAGAGACCCAGTACTTC.

V usage is TRBV12-5 and J usage is TRBJ2-1; D call uncertain. The CDR3 runs 11 residues. Germline values: CDR1 LGHNT, CDR2 FRNRAP. Trimming pared 1 base from V and 9 bases from J, leaving 4 bases between. This CDR3 reads CASGLGFEQFF. CDR3 bases: TGTGCTAGTGGTTTGGGCTTTGAGCAGTTCTTC.

This clone was found once. The CDR3 region is CASSSWGLDQPQHF. The CDR3 DNA follows: TGTGCCAGCAGCTCGTGGGGTCTCGATCAGCCCCAGCATTTT. The chain carries TRBV7-2 and TRBJ1-5; no firm D call. Germline V gene sequence: CDR1 SGHTA, CDR2 FQGNSA. V was shortened by 4 bases and J by 5 bases, with 12 bases between the two germline ends. The CDR3 loop spans 14 amino acids. Variable domain in full (rest from reference TRBV7-2 and TRBJ1-5): GAGVSQSPSNKVTEKGKDVELRCDPISGHTALYWYRQSLGQGLEFLIYFQGNSAPDKSGLPSDRFSAERTGGSVSTLTIQRTQQEDSAVYLCASSSWGLDQPQHFGDGTRLSIL.

This chain connects TRBV11-2 to TRBJ1-1; D unresolved. Germline V gives CDR1 SGHAT, CDR2 FQNNGV. The CDR3 is made up of 14 amino acids. V dropped 5 bases and J dropped 6 bases, with 16 bases sitting between them. The CDR3 region is CASSRDAAFAEAFF. CDR3 DNA: TGTGCCAGCAGCAGAGATGCGGCTTTCGCTGAAGCTTTCTTT.

The chain combines TRBV5-6 with TRBJ2-3, with D hard to call. This CDR3 region has 14 residues. Germline lookup yields CDR1 SGHDT and CDR2 YYEEEE. Trimming removed 2 bases from V and 2 bases from J, with 9 bases in between. CDR3 in amino acids: CASSLASNTDTQYF. The CDR3 DNA is TGTGCCAGCAGCTTAGCGTCAAACACAGATACGCAGTATTTT.

The CDR3 loop reads CATSNDRGYGYTF. The CDR3, as DNA: TGTGCCACCAGTAACGACAGGGGGTATGGCTACACCTTC. The chain joins TRBV15 to TRBJ1-2; the match to TRBD1 covers 9 bases. Per germline, CDR1 LNHNV and CDR2 YYDKDF (reference sequence). V was clipped by 6 bases and J by 5 bases; unmatched bases: 4. The CDR3 contains 13 residues.

This chain joins TRBV11-2 and TRBJ2-1, with a possible D match to TRBD2 (6 bases). The CDR3 is 15 residues long. In germline, CDR1 is SGHAT, CDR2 FQNNGV. V gave up 3 bases and J gave up 8 bases, with 17 bases separating them. Here the CDR3 reads CASSLGGSDLDEQFF. CDR3 nucleotide sequence: TGTGCCAGCAGCTTGGGGGGAAGTGATTTGGATGAGCAGTTCTTC. Full variable domain (missing parts from reference TRBV11-2 and TRBJ2-1): EAGVAQSPRYKIIEKRQSVAFWCNPISGHATLYWYQQILGQGPKLLIQFQNNGVVDDSQLPKDRFSAERLKGVDSTLKIQPAKLEDSAVYLCASSLGGSDLDEQFFGPGTRLTVL.

This clone was seen a single time. The J gene is TRBJ2-1, the V gene TRBV29-1; D is unresolved. CDR1 is SQVTM, CDR2 ANQGSEA, per germline. This CDR3 has 14 amino acids. V was shortened by 5 bases and J by 3 bases, with 14 bases between the two germline ends. CDR3 protein: CSVQQLRFYNEQFF. Written as DNA, the CDR3 is TGCAGCGTTCAACAGTTGCGGTTCTACAATGAGCAGTTCTTC.

This chain connects TRBV16 to TRBJ2-7, with D hard to call. V lost 1 base, J lost 3 bases, and 10 bases lay in between. Germline CDR1 KGHSY, CDR2 FQNENV. The CDR3 loop spans 14 amino acids. In DNA, the CDR3 is TGTGCCAGCAGCCAATTAGATGGCGGCTACGAGCAGTACTTC. This codes for CASSQLDGGYEQYF.

The count of this clone is one. This chain connects TRBV7-2 to TRBJ2-1, with a weak D call TRBD2 (5 bases). Germline values: CDR1 SGHTA, CDR2 FQGNSA. Trimming shortened V by 2 bases and J by 6 bases, and 17 bases separated the two germline ends. CDR3 length: 16 amino acids. The CDR3 nucleotides read TGTGCCAGCAGCTTATCCACAACGCTAGCATCCAATGAGCAGTTCTTC. Translated: CASSLSTTLASNEQFF.

The J gene is TRBJ2-3, the V gene TRBV27; 8 nucleotides line up with TRBD2. In germline, CDR1 is MNHEY, CDR2 SMNVEV (reference sequence). The CDR3 length is 17 residues. Germline trimming cut 4 bases from V and 2 bases from J; bases unmatched to any gene: 11. The CDR3 coding sequence is TGTGCCAGCAGTTCAATCGGCCTAGCGGGCTACACAGATACGCAGTATTTT. This codes for CASSSIGLAGYTDTQYF.